These 19 T cell receptor beta chains were sequenced from one sample in a study of T cell responses to AZD1222 COVID-19 vaccine. The assay was immunoSEQ multiplex PCR, and TCRdb's table has in-frame clones only and misses some. The sample carries 100,000 or so clones, just over 90% recorded once. The sequenced sample was peripheral blood, obtained on day 0 of AZD1222 vaccination. Receptor source: an adult in good health.

The DNA of the CDR3 is TGTGCCAGCTCACCCAGGACAGGGGGCTCCCGACGAACTGAAGCTTTCTTT. Its protein is CASSPRTGGSRRTEAFF. This chain uses TRBV18 with TRBJ1-1; 11 nucleotides agree with TRBD1. Trimming at V came to 3 bases and at J to 5 bases, leaving 11 bases not matched to a gene. CDR3 length: 17 amino acids. CDR1 and CDR2 from the germline V gene are KGHSH and LQKENI.

The chain combines TRBV30 with TRBJ1-3, with D unclear. This CDR3 contains 13 residues. Trimming removed 0 bases from V and 2 bases from J, with 5 bases in between. CDR1 and CDR2 from the germline V gene are GTSNPN and SVGIG (reference sequence). CDR3 sequence (DNA): TGTGCCTGGAGTGTGTCCGCTGGAAACACCATATATTTT. Its protein is CAWSVSAGNTIYF.

The rearrangement links TRBV29-1 to TRBJ2-6; D gene unclear. This CDR3 spans 15 amino acids. CDR1 is SQVTM, CDR2 ANQGSEA, per germline. Trimming removed 3 bases at V and 4 bases at J, with 13 bases between. The CDR3, as DNA: TGCAGCGTTGACTTCCCCTCTGGAGGGGCCAACGTCCTGACTTTC. Translating gives CSVDFPSGGANVLTF.

The chain recombines TRBV3-1 (or the pseudogene TRBV3-2) with TRBJ1-3; D call uncertain. V shed 1 base and J shed 0 bases, with 13 bases lying between them. The CDR3 spans 17 residues. CDR1 is LGHDT and CDR2 is YNNKEL in the germline V gene (reference sequence). The CDR3 here is CASSQVALTSSGNTIYF. In nucleotides, the CDR3 is TGTGCCAGCAGCCAAGTTGCCTTGACAAGCTCTGGAAACACCATATATTTT.

The chain combines TRBV6-5 with TRBJ1-5, with 7 nucleotides matching TRBD1. Germline V gene lookup returns CDR1 MNHEY and CDR2 SVGAGI. Trimming took 6 bases from V and 3 from J; bases not matched to a gene: 5. The CDR3 sequence is 14 residues long. The CDR3 loop is CASRRTGPNQPQHF. In DNA form, the CDR3 reads TGTGCCAGCAGACGGACAGGACCCAATCAGCCCCAGCATTTT.

The V and J genes are TRBV4-3 and TRBJ1-2; D is undetermined. Germline CDR1 and CDR2: LGHNA and YSLEER. With 0 bases removed from V and 5 bases from J, the gap between germline ends came to 7 bases. CDR3 length equals 13 residues. The CDR3 region is CASSQDRGYGYTF. CDR3 in DNA: TGCGCCAGCAGCCAAGATCGGGGATATGGCTACACCTTC.

This sequence joins TRBV6-2 or TRBV6-3 and TRBJ1-2; D might be TRBD1 (6 bases). Trimming left V 4 bases short and J 8 bases short, with 20 bases between. CDR1 is MNHEY, CDR2 SVGEGT, per germline. The CDR3 covers 15 residues. The CDR3 DNA reads TGTGCCAGCAGTTCCACCGCAGGGGATCGTGGAGGCTACACCTTC. Translated, it gives CASSSTAGDRGGYTF.

The chain employs TRBV24-1 and TRBJ1-2, with D possibly TRBD1 on 6 matching bases. Trimming left V 7 bases short and J 3 bases short, with 14 bases between. This CDR3 is 14 amino acids long. Germline lookup yields CDR1 KGHDR and CDR2 SFDVKD. This CDR3 reads CATSRDTIDYGYTF. The DNA for the CDR3 is TGTGCCACCAGCAGGGACACCATCGACTATGGCTACACCTTC.

The count of this clone is one. The chain combines TRBV3-1 (or the pseudogene TRBV3-2) with TRBJ1-3; D remains unclear. V was clipped by 2 bases and J by 0 bases, with 14 bases between them. CDR3 size: 17 residues. The germline CDR1 and CDR2 sequences are LGHDT and YNNKEL (reference sequence). This chain's CDR3 is CASSQRPISSSGNTIYF. CDR3 in DNA: TGTGCCAGCAGCCAACGACCGATATCGAGCTCTGGAAACACCATATATTTT.

V is TRBV5-1 and J is TRBJ1-1; D gene ambiguous. Looked up from germline, CDR1 is SGHRS and CDR2 is YFSETQ. The CDR3 has 13 residues. Between the trimmed V and J ends, which lost 0 bases and 11 bases, there was a span of 14 bases. CDR3 DNA sequence: TGCGCCAGCAGCTTGGTCCCCCAGAGAGACGCTTTCTTT. Its translation: CASSLVPQRDAFF.

The V and J genes are TRBV6-4 and TRBJ2-3, with 10 bases matching TRBD2. CDR1 and CDR2 (germline): MRHNA, SNTAGT. V gave up 3 bases and J gave up 6 bases; unmatched junction bases: 9. The length of the CDR3 is 16 residues. This chain's CDR3 is CASSESSGGAMDTQYF. The CDR3 DNA reads as TGTGCCAGCAGTGAATCCAGCGGGGGGGCAATGGATACGCAGTATTTT.

This chain joins TRBV6-5 and TRBJ2-2, with a weak D call TRBD1 (6 bases). V lost 10 bases and J lost 1, with 16 bases in between. This CDR3 is 15 amino acids long. Germline values: CDR1 MNHEY, CDR2 SVGAGI. In DNA, the CDR3 is TGTGCCACCGAGCCATACAGGGTGAACACCGGGGAGCTGTTTTTT. Translation gives CATEPYRVNTGELFF.

The chain couples TRBV12-3 or TRBV12-4 to TRBJ1-5; the D is unclear. Between the trimmed V and J ends, which lost 2 bases and 7 bases, there was a span of 9 bases. The CDR3 sequence is 13 residues long. In DNA form, the CDR3 reads TGTGCCAGCAGTTTAAAAGGGAGCCAGCCCCAGCATTTT. As protein: CASSLKGSQPQHF.

The V call is TRBV19, the J call TRBJ1-3; D is possibly TRBD1 (6 bases). The CDR3 contains 14 residues. V lost 3 bases and J 3 bases, leaving 9 bases between the germline ends. Germline-derived CDR1 and CDR2 are LNHDA and SQIVND (reference sequence). CDR3 region: CASSIDRIGNTIYF. The CDR3 coding sequence is TGTGCCAGTAGTATTGACAGGATTGGAAACACCATATATTTT.

In its sample, this clone was seen a few times. The chain has TRBV4-3 and TRBJ2-7; 12 bases map to TRBD1. The length of the CDR3 is 18 residues. The V and J ends lost 2 bases and 1 base, in that order; junction bases with no gene match: 9. Germline-derived CDR1 and CDR2 are LGHNA and YSLEER. The CDR3 protein is CASSQNYGTGGRSYEQYF. As DNA, the CDR3 is TGCGCCAGCAGCCAAAACTACGGGACAGGGGGCAGGTCCTACGAGCAGTACTTC.

This clone was observed once. The chain carries TRBV30 and TRBJ1-6; D might be TRBD1 (6 bases). The V gene's germline CDR1 is GTSNPN and CDR2 SVGIG (reference sequence). Trimming removed 3 bases from V and 5 bases from J, with 8 bases in between. This CDR3 contains 13 residues. CDR3 coding DNA: TGTGCCTGGAGGGACAGAAATAATTCACCCCTCCACTTT. This sequence encodes CAWRDRNNSPLHF.

This rearrangement joins TRBV6-5 to TRBJ1-2; 7 nucleotides line up with TRBD1. Germline values: CDR1 MNHEY, CDR2 SVGAGI. The CDR3 contains 15 residues. J gave up 6 bases and V 2 bases, and 9 bases lay outside the gene matches. CDR3 amino acids: CASSYQGGKWNGYTF. In DNA, the CDR3 is TGTGCCAGCAGTTACCAAGGGGGCAAATGGAATGGCTACACCTTC.

This chain connects TRBV30 to TRBJ1-2; D unresolved. This CDR3 is 14 amino acids long. Germline CDR1 GTSNPN, CDR2 SVGIG (reference sequence). Trimming removed 3 bases at V and 7 bases at J, with 18 bases between. Here the CDR3 DNA reads TGTGCCTGGAGCGCGGCAAGGTTAGGAGGTGGCTACACCTTC. It translates to CAWSAARLGGGYTF.

The chain carries TRBV9 and TRBJ1-5; D is perhaps TRBD1 (5 bases). The CDR3 covers 15 residues. V was clipped by 0 bases and J by 7 bases, with 14 bases between them. CDR1 and CDR2 (germline): SGDLS, YYNGEE. The CDR3 coding sequence is TGTGCCAGCAGCGTAGGGGAGGGACTTAGACAGCCCCAGCATTTT. This translates into CASSVGEGLRQPQHF. Full variable domain (rest looked up from reference TRBV9 and TRBJ1-5): DSGVTQTPKHLITATGQRVTLRCSPRSGDLSVYWYQQSLDQGLQFLIQYYNGEERAKGNILERFSAQQFPDLHSELNLSSLELGDSALYFCASSVGEGLRQPQHFGDGTRLSIL.